This is a list of T cell receptor beta chains from one sample in a study of coeliac disease. TCRdb keeps only in-frame clones here, not all; method: immunoSEQ multiplex PCR. The data show a few thousand clones, more than 50% seen once. The sequencing sample was made of intraepithelial lymphocytes from the gut. Receptor source: a human donor with active celiac disease. Both conserved end residues are part of each CDR3. The order of the fields is J gene, V gene, D gene, clone size, CDR3 protein, CDR3 DNA. D genes are given only for firm matches. Clone size is shown for a subset of rows, as once, few, many or a class of expanded clone.

j_gene: TRBJ2-3
v_gene: TRBV28
d_gene: NA
abundance: NA
CDR3aa: CASSSGATDTQYF
CDR3nt: TGTGCCAGCAGTTCAGGGGCCACAGATACGCAGTATTTT

j_gene: TRBJ2-3
v_gene: TRBV25-1
d_gene: TRBD2
abundance: NA
CDR3aa: CASSAQLSSGPTDTQYF
CDR3nt: TGTGCCAGCAGTGCTCAACTTTCTAGCGGACCCACAGATACGCAGTATTTT

j_gene: TRBJ2-2
v_gene: TRBV11-2
d_gene: NA
abundance: once
CDR3aa: CASSFGGLTGELFF
CDR3nt: TGTGCCAGCAGCTTCGGGGGGCTCACCGGGGAGCTGTTTTTT

j_gene: TRBJ1-4
v_gene: TRBV28
d_gene: NA
abundance: NA
CDR3aa: CASSLSGATNEKLFF
CDR3nt: TGTGCCAGCAGTTTATCCGGGGCAACTAATGAAAAACTGTTTTTT

j_gene: TRBJ1-5
v_gene: TRBV5-1
d_gene: TRBD1
abundance: NA
CDR3aa: CASSGGTGLNQTMNQPQHF
CDR3nt: TGCGCCAGCAGCGGAGGGACAGGACTAAACCAAACCATGAATCAGCCCCAGCATTTT

j_gene: TRBJ2-1
v_gene: TRBV4-1
d_gene: NA
abundance: medium-sized
CDR3aa: CASSRRGPLGEQFF
CDR3nt: TGCGCCAGCAGCCGGCGGGGCCCTTTGGGCGAGCAGTTCTTC

j_gene: TRBJ2-7
v_gene: TRBV27
d_gene: TRBD2
abundance: NA
CDR3aa: CASSTSGAAYEQYF
CDR3nt: TGTGCCAGCAGCACTAGCGGAGCAGCCTACGAGCAGTACTTC

j_gene: TRBJ1-5
v_gene: TRBV6-1
d_gene: TRBD1
abundance: NA
CDR3aa: CASSEATGGNQPQHF
CDR3nt: TGTGCCAGCAGTGAAGCTACAGGGGGCAATCAGCCCCAGCATTTT

j_gene: TRBJ2-5
v_gene: TRBV5-6
d_gene: NA
abundance: NA
CDR3aa: CASSFVRGQETQYF
CDR3nt: TGTGCCAGCAGCTTCGTCCGGGGGCAAGAGACCCAGTACTTC

j_gene: TRBJ2-7
v_gene: TRBV28
d_gene: NA
abundance: NA
CDR3aa: CASSFGAGVYEQYF
CDR3nt: TGTGCCAGCAGTTTCGGCGCAGGGGTCTACGAGCAGTACTTC

j_gene: TRBJ2-3
v_gene: TRBV6-4
d_gene: NA
abundance: few
CDR3aa: CASSDSGQKGDTQYF
CDR3nt: TGTGCCAGCAGTGACTCGGGACAAAAGGGGGATACGCAGTATTTT

j_gene: TRBJ2-2
v_gene: TRBV27
d_gene: TRBD2
abundance: NA
CDR3aa: CASALIAGGPPGELFF
CDR3nt: TGTGCCAGCGCCCTAATTGCGGGAGGGCCCCCCGGGGAGCTGTTTTTT

j_gene: TRBJ2-5
v_gene: TRBV7-8
d_gene: TRBD1
abundance: NA
CDR3aa: CASSPDRGIGETQYF
CDR3nt: TGTGCCAGCAGCCCCGACAGGGGGATTGGAGAGACCCAGTACTTC

j_gene: TRBJ2-7
v_gene: TRBV5-6
d_gene: NA
abundance: NA
CDR3aa: CASSFTLAEQYF
CDR3nt: TGTGCCAGCAGCTTTACCCTGGCCGAGCAGTACTTC

j_gene: TRBJ2-2
v_gene: TRBV9
d_gene: NA
abundance: NA
CDR3aa: CASSVATPTGELFF
CDR3nt: TGTGCCAGCAGCGTAGCTACGCCTACCGGGGAGCTGTTTTTT

j_gene: TRBJ2-7
v_gene: TRBV4-2
d_gene: TRBD1
abundance: NA
CDR3aa: CASSLGENRLDRKPYEQYF
CDR3nt: TGTGCCAGCAGCCTCGGGGAGAACCGTTTGGACAGGAAACCCTACGAGCAGTACTTC

j_gene: TRBJ2-5
v_gene: TRBV5-1
d_gene: NA
abundance: NA
CDR3aa: CASSAGLQPETQYF
CDR3nt: TGCGCCAGCAGCGCGGGGCTCCAACCAGAGACCCAGTACTTC

j_gene: TRBJ2-7
v_gene: TRBV2
d_gene: NA
abundance: few
CDR3aa: CASSGLAYSEQYF
CDR3nt: TGTGCCAGCAGTGGTCTAGCGTACTCCGAGCAGTACTTC

j_gene: TRBJ2-1
v_gene: TRBV7-7
d_gene: TRBD1
abundance: NA
CDR3aa: CAGSLEPGTDEQFF
CDR3nt: TGTGCCGGCAGCTTAGAACCCGGGACAGATGAGCAGTTCTTC

j_gene: TRBJ2-1
v_gene: TRBV6-6
d_gene: TRBD2
abundance: NA
CDR3aa: CATSGSDEQFF
CDR3nt: TGTGCCACCAGCGGGAGTGATGAGCAGTTCTTC